This is a list of T cell receptor beta chains from one sample in a study of T cell responses to AZD1222 COVID-19 vaccine. Profiled with immunoSEQ multiplex PCR; TCRdb holds only in-frame clones, not every one. The repertoire consists of around 99,000 clones, with more than 70% occurring once and the leading ten covering 6.6%. Sequencing used peripheral blood, obtained on day 0 of AZD1222 vaccination. The receptors stem from an adult in good health. Both conserved end residues are part of each CDR3. A D gene is named only where the DNA matches it firmly. A clone size is listed for some rows: how often the clone was seen (once, few, many), or a class if it is expanded.

-	few	TRBV28	TRBJ2-3	TGTGCCAGCAGCGGTAACACAGATACGCAGTATTTT	CASSGNTDTQYF
-	-	TRBV10-3	TRBJ1-1	TGTGCCATCAGTGAGGTTGGGACTGAAGCTTTCTTT	CAISEVGTEAFF
-	once	TRBV7-2	TRBJ1-5	TGTGAGGCAGGAAAGCCCCAGCATTTT	CEAGKPQHF
-	-	TRBV24-1	TRBJ1-2	TGTGCCACCAGTGATTTTTCAGGCGCTGGCTACACCTTC	CATSDFSGAGYTF
-	once	TRBV5-1	TRBJ1-3	TGCGCCAGCAGCTTGTCTTCTTTCGTCTCTGGAAACACCATATATTTT	CASSLSSFVSGNTIYF
TRBD2	once	TRBV9	TRBJ2-1	TGTGCCAGCAGCGTAGGCCCCATGGGGGGGAGCCAACAGTTCTTC	CASSVGPMGGSQQFF
TRBD2	-	TRBV24-1	TRBJ2-5	TGTGCCACCAGTGAGGGAATTAGCGGGAGTCAAGAGACCCAGTACTTC	CATSEGISGSQETQYF
TRBD1	-	TRBV30	TRBJ1-6	TGTGCCTGGAGTGTTGGACAGGGAGCCTCCTATAATTCACCCCTCCACTTT	CAWSVGQGASYNSPLHF
-	-	TRBV5-1	TRBJ1-5	TGCGCCAGCAGCTTGGAAGGGGTGAGCAATCAGCCCCAGCATTTT	CASSLEGVSNQPQHF
-	-	TRBV20-1	TRBJ1-2	TGCAGTGCTAGTACGGGCAGGGCCTACTATGGCTACACCTTC	CSASTGRAYYGYTF
TRBD1	-	TRBV7-6	TRBJ1-5	TGTGCCAGCAGCTTAGGGGGGGACAGACGCAATCAGCCCCAGCATTTT	CASSLGGDRRNQPQHF
-	-	TRBV2	TRBJ1-2	TGTGCCAGCTTTTGGGATAAGGCTGGCGGCTACACCTTC	CASFWDKAGGYTF
-	-	TRBV18	TRBJ2-2	TGTGCCAGCTCACCCGACAGAAACACCGGGGAGCTGTTTTTT	CASSPDRNTGELFF
-	-	TRBV14	TRBJ1-1	TGTGCCAGCAGCCAAGGGTCGAACACTGAAGCTTTCTTT	CASSQGSNTEAFF
-	-	TRBV5-1	TRBJ1-6	TGCGCCAGCAGCGCAAGAACCCAGGCCGGCAGCTCCTATAATTCACCCCTCCACTTT	CASSARTQAGSSYNSPLHF
-	-	TRBV7-2	TRBJ2-3	TGTGCCAGCAGCCAGGGACTGGAAACAGATACGCAGTATTTT	CASSQGLETDTQYF
-	few	TRBV7-2	TRBJ1-4	TGTGCCAGCACCTTCGCCACTGCAACTAATGAAAAACTGTTTTTT	CASTFATATNEKLFF
-	-	TRBV5-1	TRBJ1-1	TGCGCCAGCACGCCACAGGGAAGTTCGACCACTGAAGCTTTCTTT	CASTPQGSSTTEAFF
-	-	TRBV18	TRBJ1-1	TGTGCCAGCTCCCCGGACAGAACGGCCCTTGAAGCTTTCTTT	CASSPDRTALEAFF
-	-	TRBV5-1	TRBJ2-5	TGCGCCAGCAGCTTGGGTCTAGCGGAGACCCAGTACTTC	CASSLGLAETQYF
-	-	TRBV5-1	TRBJ2-7	TGCGCCAGCAGCTTGGCCATGAGGGGTAACGAGCAGTACTTC	CASSLAMRGNEQYF
-	-	TRBV5-8	TRBJ2-5	TGTGCCAGCAGGCCCGATACCGGGACAACGTACCAAGAGACCCAGTACTTC	CASRPDTGTTYQETQYF
TRBD1	-	TRBV10-3	TRBJ2-2	TGTGCCATCAGTCCGGGACAGGGTAATTCGGGCACCGGGGAGCTGTTTTTT	CAISPGQGNSGTGELFF
-	-	TRBV28	TRBJ2-5	TGTGCCAGCAGGATACTGGAGACCCAGTACTTC	CASRILETQYF
-	-	TRBV7-3	TRBJ2-1	TGTGCCAGCAGTCTGACGGGGCAAAATGAGCAGTTCTTC	CASSLTGQNEQFF
-	-	TRBV9	TRBJ2-2	TGTGCCAGCAGCGTTCTCGGCGAGACCGGGGAGCTGTTTTTT	CASSVLGETGELFF
TRBD1	-	TRBV6-1	TRBJ1-2	TGTGCCAGCAGTGACCTACAGGGGATTTCGAAAGCTAACTATGGCTACACCTTC	CASSDLQGISKANYGYTF
-	few	TRBV19	TRBJ1-1	TGTGCCAGTAGTGGACAGTTGAACACTGAAGCTTTCTTT	CASSGQLNTEAFF
-	-	TRBV4-1	TRBJ1-5	TGCGCCAGCAGCCAAGATACACAGAGCCATCAGCCCCAGCATTTT	CASSQDTQSHQPQHF
-	-	TRBV9	TRBJ2-3	TGTGCCAGCAGCGCGAACTGGGGGGATACGCAGTATTTT	CASSANWGDTQYF
-	-	TRBV7-3	TRBJ1-2	TGTGCCAGCAGGGCGTCTCGATCAGCTAACTATGGCTACACCTTC	CASRASRSANYGYTF
-	few	TRBV2	TRBJ2-7	TGTGCCAGCAGTGAATGGGGAGTGGGACGGGTCGACGAGCAGTACTTC	CASSEWGVGRVDEQYF